This T cell receptor beta chain emerged from a study of blood T cell repertoires in COVID-19. For the study at large: The United States, Italy and Spain supplied acute and convalescent COVID-19 samples. Sample material is recorded as cDNA or gDNA derived from T cells, B-cell-depleted T cells, or PBMCs.

In the original processing: Using reference gene primer amplification, nucleated cell counts were estimated. TCRdb's table, derived via immunoSEQ multiplex PCR, lists solely in-frame clones and lacks some. V and J calls and clone size come straight from that table; D and trimming were deduced from the DNA. The sample gives about 73,000 clones, over 65% of which show up once; about 3.9% is in the top ten. CDR3 length equals 13 residues. Germline CDR1 is SQVTM and CDR2 is ANQGSEA. V shed 4 bases, J shed 3 bases, and the junction held 3 bases outside the gene matches. V and J are TRBV29-1 and TRBJ2-7; 10 bases fit TRBD2. The sequence was obtained from an older woman with acute or convalescent COVID-19. The sequenced sample was peripheral blood. CDR3: CSVVGTSVYEQYF. CDR3 DNA sequence: TGCAGCGTTGTAGGGACTAGCGTCTACGAGCAGTACTTC.